In its sample, the clone carrying this TCR beta chain was seen once. The antigen is not known. V dropped 10 bases and J dropped 1 base, with 29 bases sitting between them. This CDR3 is 18 amino acids long. Germline V gene lookup returns CDR1 MDHEN and CDR2 SYDVKM. These data come from a study of human T cells and chemical hapten exposure. Findings and limits, study-wide: TCRs at high frequency, those above 1 in 1000, did not change with DPC sensitization.

Time point here: patch test 3, about 24 weeks after DPC sensitization. Specified treatment: therapeutic diphenylcyclopropenone sensitization with weekly scalp DPC. Patients had alopecia, were aged 18 to 70, and were not pregnant. TCRdb re-called the RACE reads through MiXCR, storing one row per CDR3 protein. The table has roughly 200,000 distinct CDR3 sequences, under 30% seen once; the top ten hold approximately 2.3%. The sequence was obtained from a woman in her thirties or forties with alopecia areata. Some clones in this sample may be carry-over from other donors' samples. This chain joins TRBV28 and TRBJ2-7; weak D call: TRBD2 (5 bases). The sample in question was whole blood, obtained in connection with sensitization to the hapten diphenylcyclopropenone (DPC). The chain's CDR3 is CATLEDSRRPHSSYEQYF. CDR3 coding DNA: TGTGCCACCCTAGAGGATTCCAGGAGGCCCCACTCTTCCTACGAGCAGTACTTC. Combining the CDR3 with reference TRBV28 and TRBJ2-7 gives the whole variable domain DVKVTQSSRYLVKRTGEKVFLECVQDMDHENMFWYRQDPGLGLRLIYFSYDVKMKEKGDIPEGYSVSREKKERFSLILESASTNQTSMYLCATLEDSRRPHSSYEQYFGPGTRLTVT.